Each of the 31 T cell receptor beta chains below was sequenced from the same sample in a study of OX40 agonist ivuxolimab in advanced cancers. Method: immunoSEQ multiplex PCR; TCRdb's copy keeps in-frame clones and lacks some. The sample has about 76,000 clones, 75% to 90% seen once; the top ten hold roughly 5.5%. The sample was CD4+ or CD8+ T cells sorted from blood, taken in a trial of the OX40 agonist ivuxolimab. The receptors stem from an adult with an advanced solid tumor such as melanoma, head and neck, liver or kidney cancer.

This clone turned up a few times. This chain joins TRBV7-6 and TRBJ1-4; TRBD1 agrees at 7 bases. V was pared by 4 bases and J by 7 bases, with 9 bases of the junction left unmatched. The CDR3 is 15 amino acids. The germline gives CDR1 SGHVS, CDR2 FNYEAQ. CDR3 sequence: CASSSSKGQREKLFF. Here the CDR3 DNA reads TGTGCCAGCAGCTCAAGCAAGGGACAGCGTGAAAAACTGTTTTTT.

The chain links TRBV7-3 to TRBJ1-6; D remains ambiguous. This CDR3 spans 14 amino acids. Germline V gene lookup returns CDR1 SGHTA and CDR2 FQGTGA. Trimming left V 1 base short and J 9 bases short, with 10 bases between. The CDR3 protein is CASSLKGSGSPLHF. The CDR3 DNA sequence: TGTGCCAGCAGCTTAAAGGGATCCGGTTCACCCCTCCACTTT. The full variable domain, in which reference TRBV7-3 and TRBJ1-6 provide the parts outside the CDR3, is GAGVSQTPSNKVTEKGKYVELRCDPISGHTALYWYRQSLGQGPEFLIYFQGTGAADDSGLPNDRFFAVRPEGSVSTLKIQRTERGDSAVYLCASSLKGSGSPLHFGNGTRLTVT.

The gene calls are TRBV7-9 and TRBJ2-3; a possible D gene is TRBD1 (6 bases). This CDR3 has 15 residues. Germline V gene data show CDR1 as SEHNR and CDR2 as FQNEAQ (reference sequence). The germline V and J ends were trimmed by 4 bases and 3 bases, with 14 bases remaining between them. The CDR3, as DNA: TGTGCCAGCAGCTCCAGGGGCTTTGATACAGATACGCAGTATTTT. It is translated as CASSSRGFDTDTQYF.

This chain uses TRBV5-1 with TRBJ1-1; 7 nucleotides agree with TRBD1. With 0 bases clipped from V and 6 bases from J, the junction kept 5 bases outside the gene matches. CDR1 and CDR2 (germline): SGHRS, YFSETQ. This CDR3 spans 14 amino acids. The CDR3 coding sequence is TGCGCCAGCAGCTTGGGTCAGGGGGTCCCTGAAGCTTTCTTT. It translates to CASSLGQGVPEAFF.

Details on this clone: Other DNA sequences in this sample translate to the same CDR3. The chain carries TRBV27 and TRBJ2-7; the D gene is possibly TRBD2 (6 bases). Germline values: CDR1 MNHEY, CDR2 SMNVEV (reference sequence). V was cut by 5 bases and J by 3 bases, with 20 bases left in between. This CDR3 is built from 16 residues. CDR3 nucleotides: TGTGCCAGCAGTCCTTCGAAGGGACTCCACTTCTACGAGCAGTACTTC. This gives the protein CASSPSKGLHFYEQYF.

This chain uses TRBV9 with TRBJ2-1; tentatively, D is TRBD1 (6 bases). With 4 bases removed from V and 7 bases from J, the gap between germline ends came to 24 bases. The length of the CDR3 is 17 residues. The germline CDR1 and CDR2 sequences are SGDLS and YYNGEE. The CDR3, as DNA: TGTGCCAGCAGCTCCCGCACTGGGACACAACGGAAAAATGAGCAGTTCTTC. This sequence encodes CASSSRTGTQRKNEQFF.

A remark on this clone: The CDR3 ends on some other residue instead of the conserved phenylalanine or tryptophan, so this is likely a read error. The chain recombines TRBV27 with TRBJ1-6; D ambiguous. The CDR3 consists of 15 residues. Trimming shortened V by 0 bases and J by 8 bases, and 11 bases separated the two germline ends. Germline values: CDR1 MNHEY, CDR2 SMNVEV (reference sequence). The CDR3 region is CASSLSRSRDSPLHL. CDR3 nucleotides: TGTGCCAGCAGTTTATCCAGGTCACGGGATTCACCCCTCCACCTT.

The CDR3 loop reads CAWELTGGHSPLHF. The CDR3 nucleotides are TGTGCCTGGGAGTTGACAGGGGGTCACTCACCCCTCCACTTT. V is TRBV30 and J is TRBJ1-6; 9 bases are shared with TRBD1. Germline V CDR1 and CDR2: GTSNPN, SVGIG (reference sequence). V lost 5 bases and J lost 10; bases outside the gene matches: 9. This CDR3 region has 14 residues.

This clone was counted between two and nine times. The chain is built from TRBV25-1 and TRBJ1-1; D call uncertain. V lost 4 bases and J lost 2, with 11 bases in between. The germline V gene encodes CDR1 MGHDK and CDR2 SYGVNS. The CDR3 loop spans 14 amino acids. CDR3 in amino acids: CASSGRPQNTEAFF. The DNA for the CDR3 is TGTGCCAGCAGTGGGAGACCTCAAAACACTGAAGCTTTCTTT.

V gene TRBV20-1 combines with J gene TRBJ2-1; D gene uncertain. Germline CDR1 and CDR2: DFQATT and SNEGSKA (reference sequence). The CDR3 has 11 residues. Trimming pared 3 bases from V and 2 bases from J, leaving 2 bases between. The CDR3 is CSARPYNEQFF. The CDR3 DNA sequence: TGCAGTGCTAGGCCCTACAATGAGCAGTTCTTC.

This sequence joins TRBV10-3 and TRBJ2-7; D unclear. From germline, CDR1 is ENHRY and CDR2 SYGVKD. V lost 3 bases to trimming and J lost 2 bases, with 14 bases between them. CDR3 length: 15 amino acids. This CDR3 reads CAISDEPRRPYEQYF. CDR3 bases: TGTGCCATCAGTGATGAGCCGAGACGACCCTACGAGCAGTACTTC.

CDR3 region: CAWTSPTGINYGYTF. In nucleotides, the CDR3 is TGTGCCTGGACATCTCCGACAGGGATTAACTATGGCTACACCTTC. The chain employs TRBV30 and TRBJ1-2, with TRBD1 matching 7 bases. V lost 4 bases and J lost 1; bases outside the gene matches: 9. Germline V gives CDR1 GTSNPN, CDR2 SVGIG (reference sequence). The CDR3 runs 15 residues.

V is TRBV7-9 and J is TRBJ2-3; maybe TRBD2 (5 bases). Germline CDR1 SEHNR, CDR2 FQNEAQ (reference sequence). The V and J ends lost 0 bases and 0 bases respectively, with 10 bases between them. CDR3 length equals 16 residues. CDR3 loop: CASSLAPRASTDTQYF. In DNA form, the CDR3 reads TGTGCCAGCAGCTTAGCTCCGCGGGCGAGCACAGATACGCAGTATTTT.

The chain uses TRBV10-1 and TRBJ2-5; D perhaps matches TRBD1 (7 bases). This CDR3 contains 16 residues. Per the germline V gene, CDR1 is WNHNN and CDR2 is SYGVQD (reference sequence). V was clipped by 0 bases and J by 5 bases, with 16 bases between them. The CDR3 nucleotides read TGCGCCAGCAGTGAGTCGTCCAGGGGGGTCCCGGAGACCCAGTACTTC. Its protein product is CASSESSRGVPETQYF.

J is TRBJ1-5 and V is TRBV5-4; 8 bases fit TRBD1. Germline lookup yields CDR1 SGHNT and CDR2 YYREEE (reference sequence). The CDR3 spans 15 residues. The V and J ends lost 4 bases and 4 bases, in that order; junction bases with no gene match: 7. The CDR3 loop is CASSPRTGQNQPQHF. For the CDR3, the DNA is TGTGCCAGCAGCCCCCGGACAGGGCAAAATCAGCCCCAGCATTTT.

This clone has only a few counts. The CDR3 loop is CASSLRPGGGDEQFF. The CDR3 bases are TGTGCCAGCAGCCTAAGGCCGGGGGGAGGGGATGAGCAGTTCTTC. The chain links TRBV11-2 to TRBJ2-1; 7 bases line up with TRBD2. The germline V gene has CDR1 SGHAT and CDR2 FQNNGV. The V gene end was trimmed by 5 bases and the J gene end by 8 bases; junction bases not matched to a gene: 12. The CDR3 extends over 15 amino acids. The full variable domain, completed using reference TRBV11-2 and TRBJ2-1, is EAGVAQSPRYKIIEKRQSVAFWCNPISGHATLYWYQQILGQGPKLLIQFQNNGVVDDSQLPKDRFSAERLKGVDSTLKIQPAKLEDSAVYLCASSLRPGGGDEQFFGPGTRLTVL.

This chain uses TRBV5-1 with TRBJ2-5; D is ambiguous. Per germline, CDR1 SGHRS and CDR2 YFSETQ. V shed 0 bases and J shed 5 bases, with 8 bases lying between them. This CDR3 spans 13 amino acids. Here the CDR3 reads CASSLAGDETQYF. CDR3 DNA sequence: TGCGCCAGCAGCTTGGCGGGTGACGAGACCCAGTACTTC.

This chain uses TRBV5-5 with TRBJ2-3; 9 bases map to TRBD1. The germline CDR1 and CDR2 sequences are SGHKS and YYEKEE (reference sequence). Trimming removed 4 bases from V and 4 bases from J; junction bases left unmatched: 7. The CDR3 extends over 15 amino acids. The CDR3 spells CASSLTGQGADTQYF. The CDR3 region has the DNA TGTGCCAGCAGCCTTACGGGACAGGGCGCAGATACGCAGTATTTT.

The chain combines TRBV11-2 with TRBJ1-1; the D gene is possibly TRBD1 (5 bases). From germline, CDR1 is SGHAT and CDR2 FQNNGV. The CDR3 covers 13 residues. Trimming stripped 5 bases from V and 4 bases from J, with 11 bases between. The CDR3, as DNA: TGTGCCAGCAGCGAAATAGGGACCACTGAAGCTTTCTTT. Protein: CASSEIGTTEAFF.

The rearrangement links TRBV18 to TRBJ2-1; no definite D call. This CDR3 is 11 amino acids long. Trimming removed 2 bases from V and 8 bases from J, with 4 bases in between. CDR1 and CDR2 (germline): KGHSH, LQKENI. In DNA form, the CDR3 reads TGTGCCAGCTCACCAATCGATGAGCAGTTCTTC. Protein: CASSPIDEQFF.

This rearrangement joins TRBV5-1 to TRBJ1-6; D call uncertain. Germline CDR1 and CDR2: SGHRS and YFSETQ. Trimming removed 5 bases at V and 6 bases at J, with 18 bases between. The CDR3 totals 16 residues. This CDR3 is CASSDAGRAINSPLHF. CDR3 sequence (DNA): TGCGCCAGCAGTGACGCCGGGAGGGCGATTAATTCACCCCTCCACTTT.

V gene TRBV6-5 combines with J gene TRBJ2-2; no definite D call. The germline V and J ends were trimmed by 5 bases and 1 base, with 11 bases remaining between them. CDR1 and CDR2 (germline): MNHEY, SVGAGI. There are 15 residues in the CDR3. CDR3 in DNA: TGTGCCAGCAGTCGGACGACCGTGAACACCGGGGAGCTGTTTTTT. Residues: CASSRTTVNTGELFF.

CDR3 amino acids: CASSLAGQGLGETQYF. For the CDR3, the DNA is TGTGCCAGCAGCTTAGCGGGACAGGGATTGGGAGAGACCCAGTACTTC. This rearrangement joins TRBV7-8 to TRBJ2-5, with TRBD1 identical over 9 bases. Germline V CDR1 and CDR2: SGHVS, FQNEAQ. This CDR3 is 16 amino acids long. The trim removed 0 bases at V and 4 bases at J, leaving 6 bases unmatched.

This chain joins TRBV29-1 and TRBJ2-2; unclear D gene. Germline CDR1 and CDR2: SQVTM and ANQGSEA. V lost 4 bases to trimming and J lost 0 bases, with 9 bases between them. There are 14 residues in the CDR3. The CDR3 DNA follows: TGCAGCGTTGTTGCGGCCTCGAACACCGGGGAGCTGTTTTTT. Amino acids: CSVVAASNTGELFF.

This sequence joins TRBV4-1 and TRBJ2-7; 8 bases are shared with TRBD1. Germline trimming cut 2 bases from V and 3 bases from J; bases unmatched to any gene: 15. The CDR3 totals 18 residues. Germline V CDR1 and CDR2: MGHRA, YSYEKL. The CDR3 coding sequence is TGCGCCAGCAGCCAAATCCCACCCGAACAGGGGGGAGGCTACGAGCAGTACTTC. Translating it yields CASSQIPPEQGGGYEQYF.

CDR3 DNA: TGTGCCACCAGTCCTACAGACACCTACAATGAGCAGTTCTTC. This codes for CATSPTDTYNEQFF. The chain couples TRBV15 to TRBJ2-1; no firm D call. The V gene's germline CDR1 is LNHNV and CDR2 YYDKDF (reference sequence). This CDR3 spans 14 amino acids. V was cut by 6 bases and J by 2 bases, with 11 bases left in between.

By sample share, this clone is medium-sized. The V gene is TRBV29-1, the J gene TRBJ1-5, with TRBD1 matching 9 bases. The J segment lost 7 bases and the V segment lost 4 bases, leaving 8 bases of the junction unmatched. The germline CDR1 and CDR2 sequences are SQVTM and ANQGSEA. The CDR3 runs to 14 residues. Here the CDR3 DNA reads TGCAGCGTTGCCATACAGGGGGCGGGGCAGCCCCAGCATTTT. Protein: CSVAIQGAGQPQHF.

The genes are TRBV5-1 and TRBJ2-1; D might be TRBD1 or TRBD2, each matching 5 bases. CDR3 length: 13 residues. The germline CDR1 and CDR2 sequences are SGHRS and YFSETQ. The V and J ends lost 5 bases and 4 bases respectively, with 10 bases between them. The CDR3 DNA sequence: TGCGCCAGCAGTCGGGACCTTTACAATGAGCAGTTCTTC. Translation: CASSRDLYNEQFF.

This clone was counted between two and nine times. The chain carries TRBV11-3 and TRBJ1-2, with D perhaps TRBD1 (5 bases). Germline-derived CDR1 and CDR2 are SGHNT and YENEEA. This CDR3 has 13 amino acids. V lost 2 bases, J lost 6 bases, and 10 bases lay in between. The chain's CDR3 is CASSLWSRDGYTF. In nucleotides, the CDR3 is TGTGCCAGCAGCTTATGGTCCAGGGATGGCTACACCTTC.

The V call is TRBV30, the J call TRBJ1-4, with D unclear. Trimming took off 3 bases at V and 7 bases at J, with 12 bases between the two ends. The CDR3 spans 13 residues. Per the germline V gene, CDR1 is GTSNPN and CDR2 is SVGIG (reference sequence). The DNA of the CDR3 is TGTGCCTGGAGGGGTCCGCGGGGTGAAAAACTGTTTTTT. Translation gives CAWRGPRGEKLFF.

This sequence joins TRBV7-8 and TRBJ2-3; 13 bases map to TRBD2. CDR3 size: 16 residues. J lost 5 bases, V lost 4 bases, and 6 bases had no gene match. Per germline, CDR1 SGHVS and CDR2 FQNEAQ. The CDR3: CASSSPGLAGEDTQYF. CDR3 DNA: TGTGCCAGCAGCTCACCTGGACTAGCGGGAGAAGATACGCAGTATTTT. The full variable domain, completed using reference TRBV7-8 and TRBJ2-3, is GAGVSQSPRYKVAKRGQDVALRCDPISGHVSLFWYQQALGQGPEFLTYFQNEAQLDKSGLPSDRFFAERPEGSVSTLKIQRTQQEDSAVYLCASSSPGLAGEDTQYFGPGTRLTVL.